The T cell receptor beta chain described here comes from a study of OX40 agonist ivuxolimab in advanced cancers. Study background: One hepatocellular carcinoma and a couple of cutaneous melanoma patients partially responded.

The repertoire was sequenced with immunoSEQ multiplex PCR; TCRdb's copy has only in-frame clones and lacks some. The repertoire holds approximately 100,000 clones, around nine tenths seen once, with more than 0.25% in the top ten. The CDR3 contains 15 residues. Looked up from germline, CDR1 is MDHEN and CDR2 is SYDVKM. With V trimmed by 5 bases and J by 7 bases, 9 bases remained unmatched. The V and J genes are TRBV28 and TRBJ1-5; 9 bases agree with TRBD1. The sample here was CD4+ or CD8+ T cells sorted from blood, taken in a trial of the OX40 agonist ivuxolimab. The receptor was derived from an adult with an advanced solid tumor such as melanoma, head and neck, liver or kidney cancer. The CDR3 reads CASSPPGQGDQPQHF. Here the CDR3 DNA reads TGTGCCAGCAGTCCGCCGGGACAGGGAGACCAGCCCCAGCATTTT.